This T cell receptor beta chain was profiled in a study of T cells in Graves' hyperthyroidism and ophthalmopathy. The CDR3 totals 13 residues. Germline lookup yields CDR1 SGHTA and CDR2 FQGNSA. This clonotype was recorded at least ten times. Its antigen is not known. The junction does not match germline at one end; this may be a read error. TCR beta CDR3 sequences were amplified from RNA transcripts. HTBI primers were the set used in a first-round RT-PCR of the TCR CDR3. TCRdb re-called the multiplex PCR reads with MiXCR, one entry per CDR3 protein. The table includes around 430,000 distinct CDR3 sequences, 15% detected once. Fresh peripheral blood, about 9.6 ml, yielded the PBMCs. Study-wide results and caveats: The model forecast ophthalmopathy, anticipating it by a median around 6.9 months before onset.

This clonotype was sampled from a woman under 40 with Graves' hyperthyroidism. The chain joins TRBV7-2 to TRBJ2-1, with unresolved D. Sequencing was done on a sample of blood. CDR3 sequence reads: CASSLGSPNEQFF. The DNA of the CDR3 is TGCGCCAGCAGCTTGGGAAGCCCAAATGAGCAGTTCTTC.